Listed here are 20 T cell receptor beta chains from one sample, sequenced in a study of blood T cell repertoires in COVID-19. Produced via immunoSEQ multiplex PCR; TCRdb's table is partial and in-frame only. This table holds hundreds of thousands of clones, under 90% found once. The sequencing input was peripheral blood. These receptors were taken from a woman in her thirties or forties with active or convalescent COVID-19.

In the case of this clone: At one end the junction does not follow the germline gene, possibly because of a read error. The rearrangement links TRBV9 to TRBJ2-7; TRBD1 agrees at 8 bases. Germline CDR1 reads SGDLS; CDR2 reads YYNGEE. This CDR3 has 12 amino acids. CDR3 sequence reads: CASSALRDRLIF. CDR3 DNA sequence: TGTGCCAGCAGCGCGCTCCGGGACAGGCTCATCTTC.

This clone was picked up a small number of times. This sequence joins TRBV19 and TRBJ2-5; 9 nucleotides match TRBD1. The CDR3 loop spans 15 amino acids. J lost 4 bases, V lost 5 bases, and 8 bases had no gene match. Per the germline V gene, CDR1 is LNHDA and CDR2 is SQIVND (reference sequence). CDR3 region: CASSVPGQGGETQYF. CDR3 sequence (DNA): TGTGCCAGTAGTGTACCGGGACAGGGTGGAGAGACCCAGTACTTC. Full variable domain (remainder filled in from reference TRBV19 and TRBJ2-5): DGGITQSPKYLFRKEGQNVTLSCEQNLNHDAMYWYRQDPGQGLRLIYYSQIVNDFQKGDIAEGYSVSREKKESFPLTVTSAQKNPTAFYLCASSVPGQGGETQYFGPGTRLLVL.

This clone was seen a single time. The CDR3 DNA sequence: TGTGCCAGCAGTGAAGATAGCTTTCAGCCCCAGCATTTT. Amino acid sequence: CASSEDSFQPQHF. The chain carries TRBV2 and TRBJ1-5, with D unresolved. Germline V CDR1 and CDR2: SNHLY, FYNNEI. The CDR3 totals 13 residues. The V end lost 1 base, the J end lost 6 bases, and 7 bases lay between the germline ends.

The genes are TRBV6-1 and TRBJ2-7; a weak D match, TRBD1 (6 bases). CDR1 MNHNS and CDR2 SASEGT come from the germline V gene. Trimming shortened V by 4 bases and J by 0 bases, and 19 bases separated the two germline ends. The CDR3 loop spans 17 amino acids. The chain's CDR3 is CASSGPTGTLYSYEQYF. In DNA, the CDR3 is TGTGCCAGCAGTGGGCCTACCGGGACACTATACTCCTACGAGCAGTACTTC.

The gene calls are TRBV9 and TRBJ1-1; D gene ambiguous. Trimming stripped 2 bases from V and 1 base from J, with 12 bases between. The CDR3 runs to 15 residues. Germline assignment: CDR1 SGDLS and CDR2 YYNGEE. DNA of the CDR3: TGTGCCAGCAGCGTCGGGGTTTCGAGGAACACTGAAGCTTTCTTT. It encodes CASSVGVSRNTEAFF. Full variable domain (rest looked up from reference TRBV9 and TRBJ1-1): DSGVTQTPKHLITATGQRVTLRCSPRSGDLSVYWYQQSLDQGLQFLIQYYNGEERAKGNILERFSAQQFPDLHSELNLSSLELGDSALYFCASSVGVSRNTEAFFGQGTRLTVV.

The rearrangement joins TRBV28 to TRBJ2-7; TRBD2 agrees at 10 bases. Trimming removed 5 bases from V and 0 bases from J; junction bases left unmatched: 10. Germline CDR1 MDHEN, CDR2 SYDVKM. This CDR3 region has 17 residues. CDR3 sequence: CASSRAHLAGDSYEQYF. CDR3 DNA sequence: TGTGCCAGCAGTCGAGCCCATCTAGCGGGGGACTCCTACGAGCAGTACTTC.

This chain joins TRBV29-1 and TRBJ2-1; the match to TRBD2 covers 7 bases. In germline, CDR1 is SQVTM, CDR2 ANQGSEA. V lost 3 bases and J lost 3; bases outside the gene matches: 5. This CDR3 contains 14 residues. CDR3 amino acids: CSVEGGRGYNEQFF. Written as DNA, the CDR3 is TGCAGCGTTGAGGGAGGGCGGGGCTACAATGAGCAGTTCTTC.

The chain is built from TRBV14 and TRBJ1-1; TRBD1 matches at 8 bases. Looked up from germline, CDR1 is SGHDN and CDR2 is FVKESK. The CDR3 is 14 residues long. J gave up 0 bases and V 3 bases, and 0 bases lay outside the gene matches. The CDR3 sequence: CASSQTGVNTEAFF. The CDR3 nucleotides are TGTGCCAGCAGCCAGACAGGGGTGAACACTGAAGCTTTCTTT.

This clone showed up just once. The rearrangement joins TRBV7-8 to TRBJ1-5; possible D gene TRBD1, 5 bases. Between the trimmed V and J ends, which lost 2 bases and 9 bases, there was a span of 14 bases. Germline CDR1 and CDR2: SGHVS and FQNEAQ. CDR3 length: 14 amino acids. CDR3 sequence reads: CASSLRGGQGPQHF. Written as DNA, the CDR3 is TGTGCCAGCAGCTTAAGGGGCGGCCAGGGGCCCCAGCATTTT.

This chain connects TRBV11-2 to TRBJ2-1; TRBD2 agrees at 7 bases. CDR1 and CDR2 (germline): SGHAT, FQNNGV. The CDR3 contains 16 residues. J lost 7 bases, V lost 5 bases, and 14 bases had no gene match. In DNA form, the CDR3 reads TGTGCCAGCAGCCCGAGTGGTGGTAGCGGGCTAAATGAGCAGTTCTTC. It yields the protein CASSPSGGSGLNEQFF.

The V and J genes are TRBV6-2 or TRBV6-3 and TRBJ2-7, with TRBD1 as a possible D gene (5 bases). The germline CDR1 and CDR2 sequences are MNHEY and SVGEGT. CDR3 size: 12 residues. V shed 5 bases and J shed 5 bases, with 10 bases lying between them. CDR3 coding DNA: TGTGCCAGCAGTACATCAGGGAACGAGCAGTACTTC. Translated, it gives CASSTSGNEQYF.

This clone was recorded only once. This rearrangement joins TRBV28 to TRBJ1-2; a possible D gene is TRBD1 (5 bases). Germline V gives CDR1 MDHEN, CDR2 SYDVKM. Trimming stripped 6 bases from V and 5 bases from J, with 16 bases between. This CDR3 is 14 amino acids long. The CDR3 region is CASSLGAAPYGYTF. In nucleotides, the CDR3 is TGTGCCAGCAGCCTAGGGGCCGCCCCATATGGCTACACCTTC.

The chain carries TRBV5-1 and TRBJ2-1, with 10 bases matching TRBD2. V lost 5 bases, J lost 9 bases, and 11 bases stayed unmatched. CDR3 size: 15 residues. Looked up from germline, CDR1 is SGHRS and CDR2 is YFSETQ. The CDR3 DNA reads TGCGCCAGCAGTTTCGGGCTAGCGGGAGAAGTTGAGCAGTTCTTC. It specifies CASSFGLAGEVEQFF.

The V call is TRBV5-6, the J call TRBJ1-2; TRBD1 is a possible D gene (5 bases). Germline V gene lookup returns CDR1 SGHDT and CDR2 YYEEEE. CDR3 length equals 13 residues. Between the trimmed V and J ends, which lost 0 bases and 8 bases, there was a span of 11 bases. The CDR3 loop reads CASSLAGGSGYTF. The DNA of the CDR3 is TGTGCCAGCAGCTTGGCCGGGGGAAGCGGCTACACCTTC. Complete variable domain (other parts from reference TRBV5-6 and TRBJ1-2): DAGVTQSPTHLIKTRGQQVTLRCSPKSGHDTVSWYQQALGQGPQFIFQYYEEEERQRGNFPDRFSGHQFPNYSSELNVNALLLGDSALYLCASSLAGGSGYTFGSGTRLTVV.

This chain joins TRBV7-9 and TRBJ1-2; possibly TRBD1 for D (5 bases). Germline V gene lookup returns CDR1 SEHNR and CDR2 FQNEAQ (reference sequence). The CDR3 loop spans 13 amino acids. The V end was cut by 7 bases, the J end by 4 bases, with 13 bases between. CDR3 nucleotide sequence: TGTGCCAGCACCCCCCGGGGGTTCTATGGCTACACCTTC. Translation gives CASTPRGFYGYTF.

The CDR3 DNA reads as TGTGCCAGCAGCCTCGGTAGCAGGGGGCGAGGCAATCAGCCCCAGCATTTT. Amino acid sequence: CASSLGSRGRGNQPQHF. This chain connects TRBV3-1 (or the pseudogene TRBV3-2) to TRBJ1-5, with 8 positions matching TRBD1. Germline trimming cut 4 bases from V and 2 bases from J; bases unmatched to any gene: 10. The CDR3 covers 17 residues. From germline, CDR1 is LGHDT and CDR2 YNNKEL (reference sequence).

The table lists this clone with a few counts. The V call is TRBV3-1 (or the pseudogene TRBV3-2), the J call TRBJ2-6; the D gene is possibly TRBD2 (5 bases). The V gene's germline CDR1 is LGHDT and CDR2 YNNKEL (reference sequence). Trimming removed 2 bases from V and 0 bases from J, with 17 bases in between. This CDR3 has 19 residues. CDR3 sequence (DNA): TGTGCCAGCAGCCAAAGAGGGAACTGTCTCAACTCTGGGGCCAACGTCCTGACTTTC. Protein sequence: CASSQRGNCLNSGANVLTF.

The gene calls are TRBV19 and TRBJ2-7, with D tentatively TRBD1 (5 bases). Germline loops: CDR1 LNHDA, CDR2 SQIVND (reference sequence). Trimming shortened V by 3 bases and J by 3 bases, and 12 bases separated the two germline ends. The CDR3 is 14 amino acids. CDR3 DNA: TGTGCCAGTAGTATTCAACAGGAGTTCTACGAGCAGTACTTC. Protein product: CASSIQQEFYEQYF.

The chain links TRBV18 to TRBJ2-2; D gene unclear. CDR1 KGHSH and CDR2 LQKENI come from the germline V gene. The CDR3 runs 12 residues. V was trimmed by 3 bases and J by 6 bases, leaving 5 bases between them. CDR3 loop: CASSPSAGELFF. In DNA form, the CDR3 reads TGTGCCAGCTCACCTTCAGCCGGGGAGCTGTTTTTT.

The V and J genes are TRBV5-1 and TRBJ1-3, with 8 bases aligning to TRBD1. This CDR3 comprises 15 residues. V shed 3 bases, J shed 4 bases, and the junction held 6 bases outside the gene matches. Germline V gene lookup returns CDR1 SGHRS and CDR2 YFSETQ. The CDR3 sequence is CASSSQGAVGNTIYF. The CDR3 DNA reads TGCGCCAGCAGCTCCCAGGGGGCTGTAGGAAACACCATATATTTT.